The 27 T cell receptor beta chains below come from one sample, sequenced in a study of blood T cells in healthy people across ages. A second roughly 6 to 11 cycle PCR used barcoded and J-beta primers. A single record per CDR3 protein comes from TCRdb applying MiXCR to the 5' RACE reads. The profile shows over a million distinct CDR3 sequences, roughly 60% of them singletons. Sequencing was performed on blood. These receptors were collected from a man between 18 and 35 years old in good health.

This clonotype was seen only a few times. The genes are TRBV2 and TRBJ1-6; TRBD1 agrees at 7 bases. Germline V lookup: CDR1 SNHLY, CDR2 FYNNEI. The CDR3 runs 17 residues. Trimming took 6 bases from V and 0 from J; bases not matched to a gene: 8. DNA of the CDR3: TGTGCCAGCAGGGCTTCGGGACAGAGCTCCTATAATTCACCCCTCCACTTT. Protein sequence: CASRASGQSSYNSPLHF.

V usage is TRBV20-1 and J usage is TRBJ2-5, with D possibly matching TRBD1 (5 bases). The CDR3 loop spans 13 amino acids. Per germline, CDR1 DFQATT and CDR2 SNEGSKA (reference sequence). V was shortened by 4 bases and J by 4 bases, with 13 bases between the two germline ends. The CDR3 region is CSAIFGALETQYF. For the CDR3, the DNA is TGCAGTGCTATTTTTGGGGCCCTAGAGACCCAGTACTTC.

The V and J genes are TRBV7-2 and TRBJ1-3, with TRBD1 as a possible D gene (6 bases). CDR3 length equals 16 residues. V shed 5 bases and J shed 0 bases, with 14 bases lying between them. The germline CDR1 and CDR2 sequences are SGHTA and FQGNSA. In nucleotides, the CDR3 is TGTGCCAGCAGCCGACAGGTCACCAGCTCTGGAAACACCATATATTTT. It specifies CASSRQVTSSGNTIYF.

With respect to this clonotype: The junction shows a germline mismatch at one end, possibly a read error. The CDR3 is CSVEGVPGVNVLTF. The DNA for the CDR3 is TGCAGCGTTGAAGGAGTACCTGGGGTCAACGTCCTGACTTTC. The J gene is TRBJ2-6, the V gene TRBV29-1; D is uncertain. CDR1 is SQVTM, CDR2 ANQGSEA, per germline. The CDR3 has 14 residues.

CDR3 nucleotide sequence: TGTGCCATCATGGCTGGCTGGGATTCACCCCTCCACTTT. This codes for CAIMAGWDSPLHF. J is TRBJ1-6 and V is TRBV10-3; D unresolved. The CDR3 loop spans 13 amino acids. CDR1 is ENHRY, CDR2 SYGVKD, per germline. Trimming removed 7 bases at V and 8 bases at J, with 12 bases between.

Points on this clonotype: One junction end does not reproduce the germline sequence, and a read error may be involved. V is TRBV14 and J is TRBJ2-7; no definite D call. The germline V gene encodes CDR1 SGHDN and CDR2 FVKESK. This CDR3 region has 12 residues. CDR3: CASSQEIDEQYF. The CDR3 coding sequence is TGTGCCAGCAGTCAAGAAATAGACGAGCAGTACTTC.

The rearrangement joins TRBV15 to TRBJ2-7; TRBD1 might be the D (6 bases). CDR3 size: 16 residues. Germline loops: CDR1 LNHNV, CDR2 YYDKDF (reference sequence). Trimming took 0 bases from V and 4 from J, leaving 16 bases between them. The CDR3 DNA reads as TGTGCCACCAGCAGAGATCGAGGACAGAATCGTTACGAGCAGTACTTC. Protein: CATSRDRGQNRYEQYF.

V gene TRBV11-2 combines with J gene TRBJ2-7; 7 bases fit TRBD1. The trim removed 1 base at V and 5 bases at J, leaving 23 bases unmatched. The germline CDR1 and CDR2 sequences are SGHAT and FQNNGV. This CDR3 region has 20 residues. The CDR3 sequence is CASSLGRFGTVTHELHEQYF. As DNA, the CDR3 is TGTGCCAGCAGCTTAGGCCGATTCGGGACAGTTACCCACGAGTTACACGAGCAGTACTTC.

The rearrangement links TRBV12-3 or TRBV12-4 to TRBJ2-6, with a weak D call TRBD1 (5 bases). The CDR3 spans 16 residues. V lost 4 bases to trimming and J lost 0 bases, with 10 bases between them. The DNA of the CDR3 is TGTGCCAGCAGTTCTAGGGGCCGCTCTGGGGCCAACGTCCTGACTTTC. This sequence encodes CASSSRGRSGANVLTF.

The chain joins TRBV11-2 to TRBJ2-6; D is unclear. The CDR3 contains 20 residues. Trimming took 2 bases from V and 6 from J, leaving 26 bases between them. Germline V gene data show CDR1 as SGHAT and CDR2 as FQNNGV. The CDR3 DNA is TGTGCCAGCAGCTTATATATATCCCTCGGACGGCCGATCAAGGCCAACGTCCTGACTTTC. Its translation: CASSLYISLGRPIKANVLTF.

The gene calls are TRBV6-2 or TRBV6-3 and TRBJ2-5; D unclear. The J call could be wrong; TRBJ2-7 is a better fit for the DNA end. Germline CDR1 reads MNHEY; CDR2 reads SVGEGT. This CDR3 spans 13 amino acids. CDR3 DNA: TGTGCCAGCAGTTACAGTGGAGAGCTCGAGCAGTACTTC. This translates into CASSYSGELEQYF.

The chain recombines TRBV4-1 with TRBJ2-7; D not resolved. The V and J ends lost 4 bases and 5 bases respectively, with 15 bases between them. Germline V gene data show CDR1 as MGHRA and CDR2 as YSYEKL. CDR3 length equals 14 residues. CDR3 nucleotide sequence: TGCGCCAGCAGCCCTGCCAGAGAGTTCGACGAGCAGTACTTC. Its translation is CASSPAREFDEQYF.

The chain uses TRBV2 and TRBJ2-7; TRBD2 is a possible D gene (5 bases). The V gene lost 6 bases and the J gene lost 9 bases, with 15 bases spanning the gap. Looked up from germline, CDR1 is SNHLY and CDR2 is FYNNEI. This CDR3 region has 12 residues. The CDR3 DNA follows: TGTGCCAGCAGCTCCGGGATTTCCAGGCAGTACTTC. This encodes CASSSGISRQYF. The variable domain in full, with the rest retrieved from reference TRBV2 and TRBJ2-7, is EPEVTQTPSHQVTQMGQEVILRCVPISNHLYFYWYRQILGQKVEFLVSFYNNEISEKSEIFDDQFSVERPDGSNFTLKIRSTKLEDSAMYFCASSSGISRQYFGPGTRLTVT.

This chain connects TRBV11-1 to TRBJ2-5, with D tentatively TRBD1 (6 bases). Trimming took 7 bases from V and 11 from J, leaving 20 bases between them. Germline V lookup: CDR1 SGHAT, CDR2 FQDESV (reference sequence). The CDR3 extends over 13 amino acids. The CDR3 coding sequence is TGTGCCAGCAACTCAGTCCGGGACACCCAACAGTACTTC. As protein: CASNSVRDTQQYF.

The V call is TRBV7-8, the J call TRBJ2-7, with 9 bases lining up with TRBD1. This CDR3 has 14 amino acids. V was clipped by 5 bases and J by 7 bases; unmatched bases: 9. The germline CDR1 and CDR2 sequences are SGHVS and FQNEAQ. The CDR3 is CASSVGQGTGEQYF. Written as DNA, the CDR3 is TGTGCCAGCAGCGTAGGACAGGGGACTGGGGAGCAGTACTTC.

The chain uses TRBV13 and TRBJ2-4; D possibly uses TRBD1 or TRBD2 (5 bases each). Germline CDR1 and CDR2: PRHDT and FYEKMQ (reference sequence). With 5 bases removed from V and 4 bases from J, the gap between germline ends came to 18 bases. This CDR3 is built from 16 residues. The CDR3 DNA follows: TGTGCCAGCAGCATCTCCTCCGGGACCGAGAAAAACATTCAGTACTTC. Residues: CASSISSGTEKNIQYF. Combining the CDR3 with reference TRBV13 and TRBJ2-4 gives the whole variable domain AAGVIQSPRHLIKEKRETATLKCYPIPRHDTVYWYQQGPGQDPQFLISFYEKMQSDKGSIPDRFSAQQFSDYHSELNMSSLELGDSALYFCASSISSGTEKNIQYFGAGTRLSVL.

This clonotype was detected only a few times. The chain couples TRBV20-1 to TRBJ2-1; the D is unclear. The end of the DNA aligns better with TRBJ2-7, so the J call may be wrong. This CDR3 has 13 residues. Germline V lookup: CDR1 DFQATT, CDR2 SNEGSKA (reference sequence). The CDR3 region is CSAPESSYNEQYF. The CDR3, as DNA: TGCAGTGCCCCAGAGAGCTCCTACAATGAGCAGTACTTC.

This clonotype was recorded a few times. The chain employs TRBV7-9 and TRBJ2-7; D may be TRBD2 (6 bases). CDR1 SEHNR and CDR2 FQNEAQ come from the germline V gene (reference sequence). This CDR3 region has 14 residues. The ends were cut back, 5 bases at V and 7 bases at J, with 18 bases in the middle. DNA of the CDR3: TGTGCCAGCAGCCCCGGGACTTACTCTTATGAGCAGTACTTC. Amino acids: CASSPGTYSYEQYF.

This clonotype was seen more than once but under ten times. The V and J genes are TRBV12-3 or TRBV12-4 and TRBJ1-2, with 10 bases fitting TRBD1. The CDR3 is 15 residues long. V was pared by 5 bases and J by 10 bases, with 13 bases of the junction left unmatched. In DNA, the CDR3 is TGTGCCAGCAGTCCCATTATGACAGGGGGCAAGGACTACACCTTC. Encoded protein: CASSPIMTGGKDYTF.

The gene calls are TRBV20-1 and TRBJ2-1; tentative D call: TRBD1 (5 bases). Germline V gene sequence: CDR1 DFQATT, CDR2 SNEGSKA (reference sequence). V gave up 0 bases and J gave up 4 bases, with 13 bases separating them. The CDR3 has 15 amino acids. CDR3 sequence: CSARDKGARYNEQFF. In DNA form, the CDR3 reads TGCAGTGCTAGAGATAAAGGGGCACGGTACAATGAGCAGTTCTTC.

This clonotype was observed a few times. The chain is built from TRBV4-2 and TRBJ2-5; D tentatively fits TRBD1 or TRBD2 (5 bases each). Germline CDR1 and CDR2: LGHNA and YNFKEQ. V lost 4 bases, J lost 0 bases, and 9 bases lay in between. This CDR3 comprises 14 residues. In DNA form, the CDR3 reads TGTGCCAGCAGCCCCCGGGACCACCAAGAGACCCAGTACTTC. This encodes CASSPRDHQETQYF.

The chain joins TRBV4-2 to TRBJ2-1, with D hard to call. The CDR3 sequence is 15 residues long. V was pared by 0 bases and J by 6 bases, with 12 bases between. CDR1 is LGHNA, CDR2 YNFKEQ, per germline. CDR3 sequence reads: CASSQDFPSRNEQFF. CDR3 sequence (DNA): TGTGCCAGCAGCCAAGATTTCCCCTCCCGCAATGAGCAGTTCTTC.

Only a few counts were recorded for this clonotype. CDR3 nucleotide sequence: TGCAGCGTTGCCTTCCGCCCGGGGGTGGATGGCTACACCTTC. Its translation: CSVAFRPGVDGYTF. The rearrangement joins TRBV29-1 to TRBJ1-2; a weak D match, TRBD1 (5 bases). CDR1 is SQVTM, CDR2 ANQGSEA, per germline. Trimming took 4 bases from V and 6 from J, leaving 18 bases between them. CDR3 length: 14 amino acids.

J is TRBJ1-3 and V is TRBV7-9; D not resolved. The length of the CDR3 is 15 residues. Germline V gene data show CDR1 as SEHNR and CDR2 as FQNEAQ (reference sequence). Trimming removed 6 bases at V and 0 bases at J, with 12 bases between. CDR3 coding DNA: TGTGCCAGCAGTCCGGTCCGCACCTCTGGAAACACCATATATTTT. It is translated as CASSPVRTSGNTIYF.

The chain is built from TRBV7-9 and TRBJ1-4, with 9 bases identical to TRBD1. The CDR3 totals 15 residues. The germline V gene encodes CDR1 SEHNR and CDR2 FQNEAQ (reference sequence). After removal of 5 bases from V and 7 bases from J, the junction contained 8 bases not matched to a gene. The CDR3 DNA follows: TGTGCCAGCAGCCCGGGACAGGGTTTTACTGAAAAACTGTTTTTT. It yields the protein CASSPGQGFTEKLFF.

CDR3 loop: CSADGGEQYF. The CDR3 bases are TGCAGTGCCGACGGCGGAGAGCAGTACTTC. The rearrangement uses TRBV20-1 and TRBJ2-4, with unresolved D. V lost 6 bases to trimming and J lost 13 bases, with 13 bases between them. The CDR3 loop spans 10 amino acids. Germline values: CDR1 DFQATT, CDR2 SNEGSKA (reference sequence).

The rearrangement joins TRBV5-4 to TRBJ1-1; no clear D gene. V dropped 0 bases and J dropped 6 bases, with 9 bases sitting between them. Germline assignment: CDR1 SGHNT and CDR2 YYREEE (reference sequence). This CDR3 spans 13 amino acids. The CDR3 is CASSLADQAEAFF. DNA for the CDR3: TGTGCCAGCAGCTTGGCGGATCAAGCTGAAGCTTTCTTT.